This T cell receptor (beta chain) appears in the sequencing data of a study of regulatory T cells in long-lasting Graves disease. This clonotype was recorded once. This is likely an artifact of a read error, given a far larger clone one base away. This CDR3 has 18 amino acids. Sample time point: newly diagnosed GD, antithyroid drugs for less than 3 months. Following extraction of RNA from PBMCs, that RNA was used to make the TCR library. American Thyroid Association guidelines defined Graves' disease diagnosis. Sequencing libraries for TCR beta were prepared with iRepertoire HTBI primers and Arm-PCR of CDR3 regions. One entry per CDR3 protein, called by TCRdb with MiXCR from the multiplex PCR reads. Seen here are 300,000 to 400,000 distinct CDR3 sequences, 16% observed once, and the top ten hold less than 35%. These records were also assigned to another study, of T cells in Graves' hyperthyroidism and ophthalmopathy.

This sequence joins TRBV3-2 and TRBJ1-5; TRBD1 is the table's D call, not checked against the DNA. TRBV3-2 constitutes a pseudogene. The sequence was obtained from a man in his forties with Graves disease. This specimen consisted of peripheral blood mononuclear cells (PBMCs), obtained at new diagnosis, from a patient treated with antithyroid drugs. Here the CDR3 DNA reads TGTGCCAGCAGCCTCTCTGATGGGGTTGGGGGTAACAATCAGCCCCAGCATTTT. As protein: CASSLSDGVGGNNQPQHF.